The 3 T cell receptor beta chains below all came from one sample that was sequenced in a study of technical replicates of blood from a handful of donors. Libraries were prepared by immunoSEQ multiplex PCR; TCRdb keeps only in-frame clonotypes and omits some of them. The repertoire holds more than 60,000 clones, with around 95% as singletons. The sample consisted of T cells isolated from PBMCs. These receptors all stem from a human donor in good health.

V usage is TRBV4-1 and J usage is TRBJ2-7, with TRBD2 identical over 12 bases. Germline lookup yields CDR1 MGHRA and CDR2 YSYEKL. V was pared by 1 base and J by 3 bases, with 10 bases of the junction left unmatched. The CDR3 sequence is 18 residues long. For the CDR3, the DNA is TGCGCCAGCAGCCAAGGGGGACCCGGACTAGCGGGATTCTACGAGCAGTACTTC. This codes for CASSQGGPGLAGFYEQYF.

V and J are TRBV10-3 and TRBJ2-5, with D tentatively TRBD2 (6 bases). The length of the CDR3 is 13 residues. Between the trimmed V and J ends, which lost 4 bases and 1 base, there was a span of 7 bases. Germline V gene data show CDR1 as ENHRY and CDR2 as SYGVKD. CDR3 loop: CAISAGVQETQYF. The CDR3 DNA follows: TGTGCCATCAGTGCGGGGGTCCAAGAGACCCAGTACTTC.

CDR3 sequence reads: CSVAKLAANTGELFF. CDR3 DNA sequence: TGCAGCGTTGCAAAACTAGCGGCTAACACCGGGGAGCTGTTTTTT. V is TRBV29-1 and J is TRBJ2-2; 8 bases map to TRBD2. Germline V gives CDR1 SQVTM, CDR2 ANQGSEA. The V and J ends lost 4 bases and 2 bases, in that order; junction bases with no gene match: 6. This CDR3 is 15 amino acids long.